The clone carrying this T cell receptor beta chain was found a few times. The data stem from a study of T-cell reconstitution after alpha-beta-depleted transplantation in children. Preparation of the TCRbeta library was carried out with unique molecular identifiers. TCRdb re-analysed the PCR reads in MiXCR, keeping a single row per CDR3 protein. The sample yields about 540,000 distinct CDR3 sequences, around 16% seen once. Trimming stripped 2 bases from V and 6 bases from J, with 10 bases between. CDR1 is MNHNY and CDR2 is SVGAGI in the germline V gene (reference sequence). This CDR3 has 13 amino acids.

This TCR was sampled from a human donor who donated a stem cell graft to a child with acute lymphoblastic leukemia. The sample in question was PBMCs from the stem cell graft donor, obtained from the stem cell graft. V usage is TRBV6-6 and J usage is TRBJ1-2; perhaps TRBD1 as D (5 bases). CDR3 sequence reads: CASSYVGADGYTF. CDR3 nucleotide sequence: TGTGCCAGCAGTTACGTCGGGGCGGATGGCTACACCTTC.